The count of the clone carrying this T cell receptor beta chain is one. The source of the sample is a study of T cell changes during pregnancy in multiple sclerosis. Produced via immunoSEQ multiplex PCR; TCRdb's table is partial and in-frame only. Among more than 20,000 clones listed, approximately 90% were seen once. With V trimmed by 3 bases and J by 4 bases, 6 bases remained unmatched. This CDR3 region has 15 residues. Germline V lookup: CDR1 SGDLS, CDR2 YYNGEE. The material sequenced was CD4+ T cells from peripheral blood mononuclear cells, taken after pregnancy. The receptor's source is a female donor in good health, enrolled as a control in a pregnancy study. The chain carries TRBV9 and TRBJ2-1; 8 nucleotides match TRBD1. The CDR3 DNA is TGTGCCAGCAGCGCGGGACAGGCCCTATACAATGAGCAGTTCTTC. Amino acids: CASSAGQALYNEQFF. The full variable domain, its missing parts supplied by reference TRBV9 and TRBJ2-1, is DSGVTQTPKHLITATGQRVTLRCSPRSGDLSVYWYQQSLDQGLQFLIQYYNGEERAKGNILERFSAQQFPDLHSELNLSSLELGDSALYFCASSAGQALYNEQFFGPGTRLTVL.